One sample yielded the 5 T cell receptor beta chains listed below, sequenced in a study of blood T cell repertoires in COVID-19. Measured with immunoSEQ multiplex PCR; TCRdb has only the in-frame clones, and not every one. The sample consists of over 250,000 clones, 70% to 75% of them appearing once. Source material: peripheral blood. The source of these receptors is a woman at least 80 years old with acute or convalescent COVID-19.

The chain combines TRBV6-1 with TRBJ1-5, with D possibly TRBD1 on 5 matching bases. With 0 bases removed from V and 13 bases from J, the gap between germline ends came to 7 bases. Germline-derived CDR1 and CDR2 are MNHNS and SASEGT. The CDR3 length is 11 residues. As DNA, the CDR3 is TGTGCCAGCAGTGAAGCGGGGGGGCAGCATTTT. Its translation: CASSEAGGQHF.

This chain links TRBV9 with TRBJ1-3; TRBD1 matches 8 bases. The CDR3 covers 17 residues. Germline CDR1 and CDR2: SGDLS and YYNGEE. Unmatched junction bases numbered 9, after V lost 4 bases and J lost 0 bases. CDR3 sequence reads: CASSPRDRSPSGNTIYF. CDR3 coding DNA: TGTGCCAGCAGCCCCCGGGACAGGTCGCCCTCTGGAAACACCATATATTTT.

The rearrangement joins TRBV3-1 (or the pseudogene TRBV3-2) to TRBJ2-2; a possible D gene is TRBD2 (6 bases). Trimming pared 1 base from V and 4 bases from J, leaving 25 bases between. This CDR3 spans 20 amino acids. Germline CDR1 and CDR2: LGHDT and YNNKEL (reference sequence). CDR3 protein: CASSQVRVQRWVGGTGELFF. In DNA form, the CDR3 reads TGTGCCAGCAGCCAAGTGAGGGTCCAGCGTTGGGTGGGAGGCACCGGGGAGCTGTTTTTT.

The chain combines TRBV20-1 with TRBJ1-2; TRBD1 might be the D (6 bases). Germline CDR1 DFQATT, CDR2 SNEGSKA (reference sequence). V was trimmed by 3 bases and J by 2 bases, leaving 13 bases between them. This CDR3 comprises 14 residues. The CDR3 region is CSASAGTKNYGYTF. In DNA form, the CDR3 reads TGCAGTGCTAGTGCCGGGACAAAAAACTATGGCTACACCTTC.

The CDR3 DNA follows: TGTGCCACCAGCGGGGGGTCCAATCAGCCCCAGCATTTT. Protein product: CATSGGSNQPQHF. The chain joins TRBV15 to TRBJ1-5; TRBD1 might be the D (5 bases). Trimming took 5 bases from V and 3 from J, leaving 8 bases between them. This CDR3 is built from 13 residues. CDR1 and CDR2 from the germline V gene are LNHNV and YYDKDF (reference sequence). Combining the CDR3 with reference TRBV15 and TRBJ1-5 gives the whole variable domain DAMVIQNPRYQVTQFGKPVTLSCSQTLNHNVMYWYQQKSSQAPKLLFHYYDKDFNNEADTPDNFQSRRPNTSFCFLDIRSPGLGDTAMYLCATSGGSNQPQHFGDGTRLSIL.